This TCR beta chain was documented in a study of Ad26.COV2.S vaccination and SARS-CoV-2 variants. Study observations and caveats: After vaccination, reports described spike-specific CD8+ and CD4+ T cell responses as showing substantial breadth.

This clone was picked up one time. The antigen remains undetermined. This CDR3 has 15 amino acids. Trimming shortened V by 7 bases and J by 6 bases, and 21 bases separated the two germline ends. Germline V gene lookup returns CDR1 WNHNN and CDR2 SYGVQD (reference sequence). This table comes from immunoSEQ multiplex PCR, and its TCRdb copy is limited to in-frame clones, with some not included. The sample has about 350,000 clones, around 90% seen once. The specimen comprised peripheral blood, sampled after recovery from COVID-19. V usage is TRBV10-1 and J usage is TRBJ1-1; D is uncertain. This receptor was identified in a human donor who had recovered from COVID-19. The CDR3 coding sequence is TGCGCCAGCACCCAAGTCCCCTGGCTTTGCCCTGAAGCTTTCTTT. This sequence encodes CASTQVPWLCPEAFF.